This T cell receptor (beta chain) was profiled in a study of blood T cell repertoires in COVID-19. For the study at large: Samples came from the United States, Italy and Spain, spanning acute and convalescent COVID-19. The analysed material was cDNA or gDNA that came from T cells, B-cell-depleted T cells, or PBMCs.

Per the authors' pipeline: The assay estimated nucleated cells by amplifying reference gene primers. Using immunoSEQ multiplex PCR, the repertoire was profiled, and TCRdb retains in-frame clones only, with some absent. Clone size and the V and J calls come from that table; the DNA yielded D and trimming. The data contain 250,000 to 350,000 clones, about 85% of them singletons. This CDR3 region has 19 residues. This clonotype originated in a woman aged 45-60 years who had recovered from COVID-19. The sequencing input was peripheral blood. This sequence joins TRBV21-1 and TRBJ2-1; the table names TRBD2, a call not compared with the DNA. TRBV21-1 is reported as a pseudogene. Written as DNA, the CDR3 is TGTGCCAGCTGGTGTAGGGCCACGTTGGCGGGGGACTCCTACAATGAGCAGTTCTTC. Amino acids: CASWCRATLAGDSYNEQFF.